The rows below give T cell receptor beta chains drawn from one sample of a study of T cells in Graves' hyperthyroidism and ophthalmopathy. TCRdb independently ran MiXCR on the multiplex PCR reads; one entry per CDR3 protein. Here the sample spans hundreds of thousands of distinct CDR3 sequences, approximately 14% being singletons. The source material was blood. Receptor source: a woman aged 18-29 years with Graves' hyperthyroidism. The CDR3 runs from the conserved cysteine through the conserved F or W. Fields, in order: V gene, J gene, clone size, D gene, CDR3 protein, CDR3 DNA. The D gene is left open where the match is weak. Expanded clones get a size class; other rows say once, few or many, or leave the size out.

v_call: TRBV5-4
j_call: TRBJ2-7
clone_size: .
d_call: .
cdr3_aa: CASSPDSEGEQYF
cdr3_nt: TGTGCCAGCAGCCCAGATTCAGAGGGGGAGCAGTACTTC

v_call: TRBV3-1
j_call: TRBJ1-6
clone_size: .
d_call: TRBD1
cdr3_aa: CASSPRGENSPLHF
cdr3_nt: TGTGCCAGCAGCCCCAGGGGGGAGAATTCACCCCTCCACTTT

v_call: TRBV7-9
j_call: TRBJ2-7
clone_size: many
d_call: .
cdr3_aa: CASSRGQEQYF
cdr3_nt: TGTGCCAGCAGCCGAGGACAGGAGCAGTACTTC

v_call: TRBV6-5
j_call: TRBJ2-7
clone_size: many
d_call: TRBD1
cdr3_aa: CASSYPLDREGQYF
cdr3_nt: TGTGCCAGCAGTTACCCGTTGGACAGGGAAGGGCAGTACTTC

v_call: TRBV7-3
j_call: TRBJ1-3
clone_size: many
d_call: .
cdr3_aa: CASSLTGNTIYF
cdr3_nt: TGTGCCAGCAGCTTAACGGGAAACACCATATATTTT

v_call: TRBV7-8
j_call: TRBJ2-3
clone_size: .
d_call: .
cdr3_aa: CASNRQRADTQYF
cdr3_nt: TGTGCCAGCAACCGACAAAGGGCAGATACGCAGTATTTT

v_call: TRBV6-5
j_call: TRBJ2-3
clone_size: many
d_call: TRBD1
cdr3_aa: CASSYSGTGTDTQYF
cdr3_nt: TGTGCCAGCAGTTACTCCGGGACAGGGACAGATACGCAGTATTTT

v_call: TRBV7-9
j_call: TRBJ2-7
clone_size: many
d_call: .
cdr3_aa: CASSPPDKLYEQYF
cdr3_nt: TGTGCCAGCAGCCCACCGGACAAACTCTACGAGCAGTACTTC

v_call: TRBV18
j_call: TRBJ2-5
clone_size: many
d_call: .
cdr3_aa: CASSPGTKETQYF
cdr3_nt: TGTGCCAGCTCACCAGGGACAAAAGAGACCCAGTACTTC

v_call: TRBV7-2
j_call: TRBJ1-1
clone_size: .
d_call: TRBD1
cdr3_aa: CASSSGQGELIGAFF
cdr3_nt: TGTGCCAGCAGCTCCGGACAGGGGGAGTTAATTGGAGCTTTCTTT

v_call: TRBV11-2
j_call: TRBJ2-1
clone_size: many
d_call: TRBD2
cdr3_aa: CASSLEATSGRGEQFF
cdr3_nt: TGTGCCAGCAGCTTAGAGGCGACTAGCGGGAGGGGTGAGCAGTTCTTC

v_call: TRBV7-8
j_call: TRBJ2-1
clone_size: few
d_call: TRBD2
cdr3_aa: CASSHIATLPPLAGGIRNNEQFF
cdr3_nt: TGCGCCAGCAGCCATATAGCGACACTGCCTCCACTAGCGGGAGGGATCCGAAACAATGAGCAGTTCTTC

v_call: TRBV12-3/TRBV12-4
j_call: TRBJ2-7
clone_size: many
d_call: .
cdr3_aa: CASSLYSPVGEQYF
cdr3_nt: TGTGCCAGCAGTTTATACTCCCCGGTGGGTGAGCAGTACTTC

v_call: TRBV29-1
j_call: TRBJ1-2
clone_size: .
d_call: .
cdr3_aa: CSVERQGYHGYTF
cdr3_nt: TGCAGCGTTGAGAGGCAGGGCTATCATGGCTACACCTTC

v_call: TRBV28
j_call: TRBJ2-1
clone_size: many
d_call: TRBD1
cdr3_aa: CASSTIRDRGFNEQFF
cdr3_nt: TGTGCCAGCAGTACAATTAGGGACAGGGGATTCAATGAGCAGTTCTTC

v_call: TRBV6-6
j_call: TRBJ2-7
clone_size: many
d_call: TRBD1
cdr3_aa: CASSYLGQGSSYEQYF
cdr3_nt: TGTGCCAGCAGTTACTTGGGACAGGGGAGTTCCTACGAGCAGTACTTC

v_call: TRBV6-5
j_call: TRBJ2-7
clone_size: many
d_call: .
cdr3_aa: CASSYAGYEQYF
cdr3_nt: TGTGCCAGCAGCTACGCCGGCTACGAGCAGTACTTC

v_call: TRBV4-1
j_call: TRBJ2-1
clone_size: few
d_call: .
cdr3_aa: CASRSRDTVYNEQFF
cdr3_nt: TGCGCCAGCAGGTCCCGGGACACAGTCTACAATGAGCAGTTCTTC

v_call: TRBV6-1
j_call: TRBJ2-1
clone_size: many
d_call: TRBD1
cdr3_aa: CASSPADPGQGIEQFF
cdr3_nt: TGTGCCAGCAGTCCTGCCGACCCGGGACAGGGGATTGAGCAGTTCTTC

v_call: TRBV7-8
j_call: TRBJ2-7
clone_size: many
d_call: .
cdr3_aa: CASSTGSGGYEQYF
cdr3_nt: TGTGCCAGCAGCACAGGGTCAGGGGGGTACGAGCAGTACTTC

v_call: TRBV2
j_call: TRBJ1-2
clone_size: .
d_call: .
cdr3_aa: CASRGGRGPSHGYTF
cdr3_nt: TGTGCCAGCAGGGGGGGACGGGGGCCTTCTCATGGCTACACCTTC

v_call: TRBV12-3/TRBV12-4
j_call: TRBJ2-2
clone_size: many
d_call: .
cdr3_aa: CASSLDSGNTGELFF
cdr3_nt: TGTGCCAGCAGTTTGGACAGCGGGAACACCGGGGAGCTGTTTTTT

v_call: TRBV30
j_call: TRBJ2-3
clone_size: many
d_call: .
cdr3_aa: CAWSLGADTQYF
cdr3_nt: TGTGCCTGGAGTCTGGGCGCAGATACGCAGTATTTT

v_call: TRBV11-2
j_call: TRBJ1-3
clone_size: many
d_call: .
cdr3_aa: CASREIRTRGNTIYF
cdr3_nt: TGTGCCAGCAGAGAAATAAGAACGCGCGGAAACACCATATATTTT

v_call: TRBV2
j_call: TRBJ2-1
clone_size: many
d_call: TRBD2
cdr3_aa: CASSGFGGATYNEQFF
cdr3_nt: TGTGCCAGCAGTGGATTCGGGGGGGCGACCTACAATGAGCAGTTCTTC

v_call: TRBV29-1
j_call: TRBJ2-2
clone_size: many
d_call: .
cdr3_aa: CSVDGGSTGELFF
cdr3_nt: TGCAGCGTTGACGGAGGAAGCACCGGGGAGCTGTTTTTT

v_call: TRBV5-1
j_call: TRBJ2-1
clone_size: many
d_call: TRBD1
cdr3_aa: CASSLKGGGFNEQFF
cdr3_nt: TGCGCCAGCAGCTTGAAAGGGGGCGGTTTCAATGAGCAGTTCTTC

v_call: TRBV12-3/TRBV12-4
j_call: TRBJ2-1
clone_size: many
d_call: .
cdr3_aa: CASSSWGGDEQFF
cdr3_nt: TGTGCCAGCAGTTCCTGGGGGGGCGATGAGCAGTTCTTC

v_call: TRBV30
j_call: TRBJ1-1
clone_size: many
d_call: .
cdr3_aa: CAWSPPGEGRGTEAFF
cdr3_nt: TGTGCCTGGAGTCCCCCCGGGGAGGGTAGAGGGACTGAAGCTTTCTTT

v_call: TRBV3-1
j_call: TRBJ2-7
clone_size: many
d_call: TRBD1
cdr3_aa: CASSPGTGTYEQYF
cdr3_nt: TGTGCCAGCAGTCCGGGGACAGGAACCTACGAGCAGTACTTC

v_call: TRBV7-9
j_call: TRBJ2-7
clone_size: many
d_call: .
cdr3_aa: CVSSLIDSSYEQYF
cdr3_nt: TGTGTCAGCAGCTTAATTGACAGTTCCTACGAGCAGTACTTC

v_call: TRBV6-6
j_call: TRBJ2-5
clone_size: few
d_call: .
cdr3_aa: CASSYSAYETQYF
cdr3_nt: TGTGCCAGCAGTTACTCGGCATACGAGACCCAGTACTTC

v_call: TRBV27
j_call: TRBJ2-7
clone_size: .
d_call: TRBD1
cdr3_aa: CASSYDRGHEQYF
cdr3_nt: TGTGCCAGCAGTTATGACAGGGGGCACGAGCAGTACTTC

v_call: TRBV30
j_call: TRBJ1-1
clone_size: many
d_call: .
cdr3_aa: CAQGRTEAFF
cdr3_nt: TGTGCGCAGGGGAGAACTGAAGCTTTCTTT

v_call: TRBV6-2/TRBV6-3
j_call: TRBJ2-7
clone_size: .
d_call: TRBD1
cdr3_aa: CASSYSRQGAREQYF
cdr3_nt: TGTGCCAGCAGTTACTCGCGACAGGGGGCGAGAGAGCAGTACTTC

v_call: TRBV28
j_call: TRBJ1-5
clone_size: many
d_call: TRBD1
cdr3_aa: CASSRGTGGLVSNQPQHF
cdr3_nt: TGTGCCAGCAGTCGAGGGACAGGGGGCCTCGTTAGCAATCAGCCCCAGCATTTT

v_call: TRBV6-7
j_call: TRBJ2-4
clone_size: few
d_call: .
cdr3_aa: CASIDGAENQNIQYF
cdr3_nt: TGTGCCAGCATAGACGGGGCAGAGAACCAAAACATTCAGTACTTC